This T cell receptor (beta chain) appears in the sequencing data of a study of cytomegalovirus exposure and HLA in healthy donors. General observations from the study: It was only CMV serostatus that was available as immune exposure information. In all likelihood, a cluster of highly shared sequence variants was a sequencing artifact. Cytomegalovirus status was reportedly diagnosed by the classifier with high specificity and sensitivity.

This CDR3 comprises 14 residues. J gave up 1 base and V 6 bases, and 4 bases lay outside the gene matches. Per germline, CDR1 KGHSH and CDR2 LQKENI. The study ran its PCR with 60 Vbeta and 13 Jbeta primers. Assay used: immunoSEQ multiplex PCR; TCRdb lists only in-frame clones, some missing. The repertoire holds fewer than 200,000 clones, less than 85% seen once, with around 1.5% in the top ten. Comments on this clone: The antigen remains undetermined.

It was healthy bone marrow donors who served as donors. The rearrangement uses TRBV18 and TRBJ1-1; 8 bases align to TRBD1. The clonotype comes from a male donor in good health and CMV-seronegative. The sequencing input was PBMCs. The CDR3 loop reads CASSPGGPNTEAFF. CDR3 nucleotides: TGTGCCAGCTCCCCAGGGGGCCCGAACACTGAAGCTTTCTTT.